This T cell receptor beta chain was observed in a study of T cell responses to AZD1222 COVID-19 vaccine. This clone was counted once. Its matching antigen is unknown. Clones were sequenced by immunoSEQ multiplex PCR, and TCRdb holds only the in-frame ones, with some missing. The sample yields 55,000 to 70,000 clones, around nine tenths seen once. Germline CDR1 is PRHDT and CDR2 is FYEKMQ (reference sequence). The CDR3 is 17 residues long. V lost 5 bases, J lost 2 bases, and 14 bases stayed unmatched. General study points: White British donors predominated, females outnumbered males, and clonal diversity was possibly underestimated.

V usage is TRBV13 and J usage is TRBJ2-7; 8 bases agree with TRBD1. The sequencing used peripheral blood, collected on day 0 of AZD1222 vaccination. The receptor comes from an adult in good health. The CDR3 DNA is TGTGCCAGCAGCGCCAGACAGGGGCCGACTAAACCCTACGAGCAGTACTTC. Translated, it gives CASSARQGPTKPYEQYF.